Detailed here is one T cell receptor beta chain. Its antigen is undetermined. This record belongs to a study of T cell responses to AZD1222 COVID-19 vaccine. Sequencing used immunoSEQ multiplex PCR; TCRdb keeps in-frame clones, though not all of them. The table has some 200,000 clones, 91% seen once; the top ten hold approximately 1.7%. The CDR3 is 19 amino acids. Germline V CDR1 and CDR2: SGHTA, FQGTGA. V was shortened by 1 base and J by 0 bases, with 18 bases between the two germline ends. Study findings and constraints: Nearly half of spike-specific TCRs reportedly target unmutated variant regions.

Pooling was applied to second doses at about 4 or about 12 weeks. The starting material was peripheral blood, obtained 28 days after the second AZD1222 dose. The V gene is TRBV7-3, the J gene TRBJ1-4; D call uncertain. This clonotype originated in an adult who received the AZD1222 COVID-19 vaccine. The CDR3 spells CASSLNRVVRPTTNEKLFF. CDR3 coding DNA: TGTGCCAGCAGCTTAAATAGGGTGGTCAGGCCCACAACTAATGAAAAACTGTTTTTT.